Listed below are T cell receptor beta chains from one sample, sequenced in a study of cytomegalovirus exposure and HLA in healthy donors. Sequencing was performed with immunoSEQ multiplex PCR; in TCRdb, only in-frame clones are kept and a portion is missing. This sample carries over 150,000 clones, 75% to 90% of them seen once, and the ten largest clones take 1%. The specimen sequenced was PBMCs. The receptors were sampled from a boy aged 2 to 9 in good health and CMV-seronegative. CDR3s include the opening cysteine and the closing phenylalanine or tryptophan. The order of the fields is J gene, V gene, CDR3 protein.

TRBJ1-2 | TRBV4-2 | CASSQDGGGGNYGYTF
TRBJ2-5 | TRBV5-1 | CASSLGLAPGATQYF
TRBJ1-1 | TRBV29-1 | CSVTTGMGTEAFF
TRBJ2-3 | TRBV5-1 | CASSLGEGLGPTDTQYF
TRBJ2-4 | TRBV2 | CASSVAGGLQYF
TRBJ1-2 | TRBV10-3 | CAISGRDRDFGGYTF
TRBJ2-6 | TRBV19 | CASTRDRDPGANVLTF
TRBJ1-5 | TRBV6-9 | CARIRGRGQPQHF
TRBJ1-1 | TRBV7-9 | CAIGLWTEDTEAFF
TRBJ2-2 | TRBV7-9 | CSSSLVTATGELFF
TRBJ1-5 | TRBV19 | CASRDDRGAQPQHF
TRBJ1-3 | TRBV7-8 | CASSIDRGSGNTIYF
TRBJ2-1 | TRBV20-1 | CSATSETSSVF
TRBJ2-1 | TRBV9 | CASSPNQGTSLTDEQFF
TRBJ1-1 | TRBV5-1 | CASSLDAGNTEAFF
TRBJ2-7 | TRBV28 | CASSPPPGQASYEQYF
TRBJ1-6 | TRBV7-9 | CASSQPPGTGYNSPLHF
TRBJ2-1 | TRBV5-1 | CASNPRGASDEQFF
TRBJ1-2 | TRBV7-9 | CASSFGQGNYGYTF
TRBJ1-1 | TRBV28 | CASSKLGQLEAFF
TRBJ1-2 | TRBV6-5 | CASSGTGVGYGYTF
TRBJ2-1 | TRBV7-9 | CASSPSGSSYNEQFF
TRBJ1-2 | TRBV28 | CASSSLGQGGTGYGYTF
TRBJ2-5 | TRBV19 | CASSAPGLAEETQYF
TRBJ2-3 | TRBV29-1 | CSVSGTVSTDTQYF
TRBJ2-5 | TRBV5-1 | CASSLPGGGQETQYF
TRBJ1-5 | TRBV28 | CASRLTEFNQPQHF
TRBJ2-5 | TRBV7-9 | CASRGNSAGETQYF
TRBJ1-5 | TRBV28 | CASSQDRGLSQPQHF
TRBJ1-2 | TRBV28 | CASSSPTGTGGYTF
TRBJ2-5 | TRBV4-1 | CASSQEGLPQETQYF
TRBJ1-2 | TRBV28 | CASNVGSGGYTF
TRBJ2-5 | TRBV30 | CAWSVHSGGGETQYF
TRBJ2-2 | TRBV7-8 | CASSFGGTGELFF
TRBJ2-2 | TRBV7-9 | CASSPTRLAGILNTGELFF
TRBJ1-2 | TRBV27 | CASSLRGMDYGYTF
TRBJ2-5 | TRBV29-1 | CSVPSGSQETQYF
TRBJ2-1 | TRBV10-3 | CAISQGLAGGENEQFF
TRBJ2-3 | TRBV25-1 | CASSESSGGTTDTQYF
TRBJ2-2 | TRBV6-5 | CASRGSGGAGELFF
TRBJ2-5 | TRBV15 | CATSRATRSQETQYF
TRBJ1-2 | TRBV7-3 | CASSLSRDTYGYTF
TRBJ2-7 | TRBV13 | CASSPDGGKRAEQYF
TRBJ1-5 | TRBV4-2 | CASSQGTNQPQHF
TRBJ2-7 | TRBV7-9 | CASSQSGQPHEQYF
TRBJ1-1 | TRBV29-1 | CSVEDPAEGKSAFF
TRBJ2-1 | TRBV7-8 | CASSLAGAAEQFF
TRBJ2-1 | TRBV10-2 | CASSPTGGNEQFF
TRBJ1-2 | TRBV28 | CASREGGNYGYTF
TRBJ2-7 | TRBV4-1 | CASSPGTSGSWEQYF
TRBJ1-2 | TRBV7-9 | CASSAEGNGGYTF
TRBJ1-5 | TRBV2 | CASSEPGYGNQPQHF
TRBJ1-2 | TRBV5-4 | CASSPTGYYGYTF
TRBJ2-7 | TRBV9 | CASSRGYRVYEQYF
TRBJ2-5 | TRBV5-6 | CASRGGSETQYF